These 27 T cell receptor beta chains were sequenced from one sample in a study of T cell changes during pregnancy in multiple sclerosis (dated by TCRdb to between 2018 and 2020). The library was made by the immunoSEQ multiplex PCR assay. TCRdb retrieved this table from immuneACCESS and kept in-frame rearrangements only. Not all clones are present; in checked studies, unresolved V genes account for under half, and no reason is known for the remainder. The sample table contains about 44,000 clones; only one count was recorded for 95% to 96% of them. The ten largest account for over 0.8% of the sample. The sequenced sample was peripheral blood, obtained in the second trimester of pregnancy. These receptors were taken from a female donor with multiple sclerosis, enrolled in a pregnancy study.

This chain links TRBV10-3 with TRBJ2-7; possibly TRBD1 for D (5 bases). The V end lost 0 bases, the J end lost 2 bases, and 8 bases lay between the germline ends. Germline V gene data show CDR1 as ENHRY and CDR2 as SYGVKD. The CDR3 totals 14 residues. The CDR3 sequence is CAISESQDPYEQYF. For the CDR3, the DNA is TGTGCCATCAGTGAGTCACAGGACCCCTACGAGCAGTACTTC.

The V call is TRBV7-2, the J call TRBJ1-1, with 8 bases identical to TRBD1. The length of the CDR3 is 17 residues. J was trimmed by 4 bases and V by 2 bases; bases with no gene match: 12. Germline assignment: CDR1 SGHTA and CDR2 FQGNSA. The chain's CDR3 is CASSLLSAGGEATEAFF. CDR3 coding DNA: TGTGCCAGCAGCTTATTATCGGCAGGGGGCGAGGCCACTGAAGCTTTCTTT. Looking up the rest from reference TRBV7-2 and TRBJ1-1 gives the full variable domain: GAGVSQSPSNKVTEKGKDVELRCDPISGHTALYWYRQSLGQGLEFLIYFQGNSAPDKSGLPSDRFSAERTGGSVSTLTIQRTQQEDSAVYLCASSLLSAGGEATEAFFGQGTRLTVV.

This clone appeared once. The chain uses TRBV9 and TRBJ2-1; TRBD2 matches at 10 bases. Germline values: CDR1 SGDLS, CDR2 YYNGEE. The CDR3 is made up of 18 amino acids. The junction had 6 bases not matched to a gene; V was cut back by 0 bases and J by 0 bases. The CDR3 loop is CASSVGLAGGSSYNEQFF. In DNA form, the CDR3 reads TGTGCCAGCAGCGTAGGACTAGCGGGTGGCAGCTCCTACAATGAGCAGTTCTTC.

The chain has TRBV21-1 and TRBJ2-1; the listed D gene, TRBD2, was not tested against the DNA. TRBV21-1 is described as a pseudogene. This CDR3 spans 14 amino acids. CDR3 loop: CASSSGAGVYEQFF. As DNA, the CDR3 is TGTGCCAGCAGCTCGGGGGCGGGAGTCTATGAGCAGTTCTTC.

The V and J genes are TRBV11-2 and TRBJ2-7; 7 positions agree with TRBD2. This CDR3 contains 15 residues. The germline CDR1 and CDR2 sequences are SGHAT and FQNNGV. The junction had 8 bases not matched to a gene; V was cut back by 2 bases and J by 4 bases. The CDR3 bases are TGTGCCAGCAGCTTACTGGCGGGAGTCGGATACGAGCAGTACTTC. Encoded protein: CASSLLAGVGYEQYF. Combining the CDR3 with reference TRBV11-2 and TRBJ2-7 gives the whole variable domain EAGVAQSPRYKIIEKRQSVAFWCNPISGHATLYWYQQILGQGPKLLIQFQNNGVVDDSQLPKDRFSAERLKGVDSTLKIQPAKLEDSAVYLCASSLLAGVGYEQYFGPGTRLTVT.

This clone is a singleton in its sample. The gene calls are TRBV6-6 and TRBJ1-2, with TRBD1 as a possible D gene (5 bases). V shed 10 bases and J shed 4 bases, with 16 bases lying between them. There are 13 residues in the CDR3. The germline V gene encodes CDR1 MNHNY and CDR2 SVGAGI (reference sequence). In DNA form, the CDR3 reads TGTGCCACCGAAGGGGCCTGGGGCTATGGCTACACCTTC. This translates into CATEGAWGYGYTF.

The V and J genes are TRBV28 and TRBJ2-1, with 10 bases lining up with TRBD2. After removal of 6 bases from V and 6 bases from J, the junction contained 5 bases not matched to a gene. Germline V gives CDR1 MDHEN, CDR2 SYDVKM. The CDR3 has 14 amino acids. The CDR3 is CASRSSGSGNEQFF. The CDR3 DNA reads as TGTGCCAGCAGGTCTAGCGGGAGCGGCAATGAGCAGTTCTTC.

The chain joins TRBV11-2 to TRBJ1-1, with D perhaps TRBD1 (5 bases). The V gene lost 4 bases and the J gene lost 6 bases, with 12 bases spanning the gap. Germline-derived CDR1 and CDR2 are SGHAT and FQNNGV. The CDR3 totals 13 residues. DNA of the CDR3: TGTGCCAGCAGCTCGGGGGGGAGCGCTGAAGCTTTCTTT. It is translated as CASSSGGSAEAFF.

The J gene is TRBJ1-2, the V gene TRBV7-9, with 8 bases fitting TRBD1. CDR1 SEHNR and CDR2 FQNEAQ come from the germline V gene (reference sequence). The CDR3 is 16 residues long. J gave up 7 bases and V 4 bases, and 14 bases lay outside the gene matches. CDR3 region: CASSSKGPGQDSGYTF. The CDR3 DNA sequence: TGTGCCAGCAGCTCTAAAGGGCCGGGACAGGACTCTGGCTACACCTTC.

This chain links TRBV15 with TRBJ1-2; D is undetermined. Trimming cost V 1 base and J 4 bases, with 13 bases left between them. Germline V gene data show CDR1 as LNHNV and CDR2 as YYDKDF (reference sequence). The CDR3 has 15 amino acids. CDR3 sequence: CATSRATYSGYGYTF. The CDR3 nucleotides are TGTGCCACCAGCAGAGCGACCTACAGTGGCTATGGCTACACCTTC.

This sequence joins TRBV28 and TRBJ2-2, with 10 bases aligning to TRBD1. Germline loops: CDR1 MDHEN, CDR2 SYDVKM. Trimming cost V 5 bases and J 7 bases; bases outside gene matches: 7. This CDR3 has 15 residues. The CDR3 here is CASSTGTGANGELFF. CDR3 coding DNA: TGTGCCAGCAGTACCGGGACAGGGGCCAACGGGGAGCTGTTTTTT.

This clone was observed a handful of times. The chain employs TRBV2 and TRBJ1-5; TRBD1 matches 8 bases. This CDR3 is built from 15 residues. The trim removed 8 bases at V and 3 bases at J, leaving 9 bases unmatched. Germline V gene sequence: CDR1 SNHLY, CDR2 FYNNEI. The CDR3 DNA follows: TGTGCCAGCCTCCCGGACAGGGCTGTCAATCAGCCCCAGCATTTT. The encoded protein is CASLPDRAVNQPQHF.

V gene TRBV19 combines with J gene TRBJ2-2, with 9 bases lining up with TRBD2. With 1 base clipped from V and 0 bases from J, the junction kept 3 bases outside the gene matches. In germline, CDR1 is LNHDA, CDR2 SQIVND (reference sequence). The CDR3 is 17 residues long. Here the CDR3 reads CASSIGGLATNTGELFF. The CDR3 DNA reads as TGTGCCAGTAGTATAGGAGGACTAGCGACGAACACCGGGGAGCTGTTTTTT.

The chain recombines TRBV6-6 with TRBJ1-2; 7 bases match TRBD1. V dropped 5 bases and J dropped 4; count of bases not matched to a gene: 7. The CDR3 has 14 residues. CDR1 and CDR2 from the germline V gene are MNHNY and SVGAGI (reference sequence). This CDR3 reads CASSPGQVGYGYTF. CDR3 bases: TGTGCCAGCAGTCCCGGACAGGTGGGCTATGGCTACACCTTC.

CDR3 region: CAIRMTGPQETQYF. CDR3 sequence (DNA): TGTGCCATCAGAATGACAGGCCCCCAAGAGACCCAGTACTTC. The chain recombines TRBV10-3 with TRBJ2-5, with a weak D call TRBD1 (6 bases). CDR1 is ENHRY, CDR2 SYGVKD, per germline. Between the trimmed V and J ends, which lost 6 bases and 1 base, there was a span of 12 bases. This CDR3 has 14 residues.

The genes are TRBV11-2 and TRBJ2-1, with D perhaps matching TRBD2 (5 bases). The V and J ends lost 5 bases and 7 bases respectively, with 9 bases between them. Germline V lookup: CDR1 SGHAT, CDR2 FQNNGV. The CDR3 totals 12 residues. CDR3 nucleotides: TGTGCCAGCAGCCAAGGAGGTAATGAGCAGTTCTTC. Its protein product is CASSQGGNEQFF.

The chain recombines TRBV6-1 with TRBJ1-1, with 7 bases identical to TRBD1. The V gene's germline CDR1 is MNHNS and CDR2 SASEGT. The CDR3 consists of 14 residues. V trimming: 4 bases; J trimming: 0 bases; junction bases outside the gene matches: 2. In DNA, the CDR3 is TGTGCCAGCAGTGGACAGGGTGTGAACACTGAAGCTTTCTTT. Encoded protein: CASSGQGVNTEAFF.

The genes are TRBV9 and TRBJ1-2, with 8 bases aligning to TRBD1. V shed 4 bases and J 6 bases; nucleotides not matched to a gene: 8. The CDR3 has 14 amino acids. Germline CDR1 reads SGDLS; CDR2 reads YYNGEE. The CDR3 loop is CASSPRTGTDGYTF. For the CDR3, the DNA is TGTGCCAGCAGCCCTAGGACAGGGACGGATGGCTACACCTTC.

This clone came up once. The chain combines TRBV7-3 with TRBJ2-3, with D maybe TRBD1 (5 bases). In germline, CDR1 is SGHTA, CDR2 FQGTGA. This CDR3 is 15 amino acids long. V was shortened by 2 bases and J by 2 bases, with 11 bases between the two germline ends. CDR3 nucleotide sequence: TGTGCCAGCAGCTTACGAGCAGGGAACACAGATACGCAGTATTTT. Residues: CASSLRAGNTDTQYF.

This sequence joins TRBV29-1 and TRBJ1-1; D remains unclear. V shed 4 bases and J shed 10 bases, with 10 bases lying between them. Germline assignment: CDR1 SQVTM and CDR2 ANQGSEA. The CDR3 has 10 residues. The CDR3: CSVAASGAFF. Here the CDR3 DNA reads TGCAGCGTTGCGGCATCAGGAGCTTTCTTT.

The chain joins TRBV5-8 to TRBJ2-3; 11 bases are a match to TRBD1. CDR1 SGHTS and CDR2 YDEGEE come from the germline V gene. Trimming cost V 4 bases and J 0 bases; bases outside gene matches: 7. The CDR3 length is 17 residues. The CDR3 sequence: CASSPGTGGRSTDTQYF. The CDR3, as DNA: TGTGCCAGCAGCCCCGGGACAGGGGGAAGAAGCACAGATACGCAGTATTTT.

The J gene is TRBJ2-1, the V gene TRBV19; 12 nucleotides line up with TRBD2. V dropped 3 bases and J dropped 4; count of bases not matched to a gene: 4. CDR3 length equals 16 residues. Germline V CDR1 and CDR2: LNHDA, SQIVND (reference sequence). In DNA, the CDR3 is TGTGCCAGTAGTATGACGCTAGCGGGAGGGTACAATGAGCAGTTCTTC. This gives the protein CASSMTLAGGYNEQFF.

The chain has TRBV5-5 and TRBJ2-3; 10 positions match TRBD2. Germline values: CDR1 SGHKS, CDR2 YYEKEE (reference sequence). CDR3 length equals 15 residues. With 7 bases clipped from V and 4 bases from J, the junction kept 9 bases outside the gene matches. The CDR3 region is CASRRLAGAADTQYF. The CDR3 coding sequence is TGTGCCAGCCGGAGGCTAGCGGGAGCTGCAGATACGCAGTATTTT.

V is TRBV7-9 and J is TRBJ1-1, with D uncertain. Germline loops: CDR1 SEHNR, CDR2 FQNEAQ (reference sequence). This CDR3 is 13 amino acids long. Trimming removed 1 base at V and 4 bases at J, with 7 bases between. The CDR3 region has the DNA TGTGCCAGCAGCTTAGGTTCCGGCACTGAAGCTTTCTTT. Translating gives CASSLGSGTEAFF.

This clone was counted a single time. V and J are TRBV13 and TRBJ2-7, with D possibly matching TRBD2 (5 bases). There are 14 residues in the CDR3. The V gene's germline CDR1 is PRHDT and CDR2 FYEKMQ (reference sequence). V was trimmed by 1 base and J by 5 bases, leaving 12 bases between them. The CDR3 DNA reads TGTGCCAGCAGCTTAGCGGGAAAACCCCACGAGCAGTACTTC. The encoded protein is CASSLAGKPHEQYF.

V is TRBV2 and J is TRBJ2-3; 13 positions agree with TRBD2. The CDR3 loop spans 15 amino acids. Germline trimming cut 5 bases from V and 7 bases from J; bases unmatched to any gene: 6. Germline CDR1 is SNHLY and CDR2 is FYNNEI. The CDR3 sequence: CASSPTSGGANTQYF. CDR3 nucleotides: TGTGCCAGCAGTCCTACTAGCGGGGGGGCGAATACGCAGTATTTT.

This chain connects TRBV4-1 to TRBJ2-1; the D gene is possibly TRBD2 (6 bases). Germline lookup yields CDR1 MGHRA and CDR2 YSYEKL. V was clipped by 2 bases and J by 2 bases, with 16 bases between them. This CDR3 region has 17 residues. CDR3 protein: CASSQLSGLATYNEQFF. The CDR3 bases are TGCGCCAGCAGCCAACTTTCGGGACTTGCAACCTACAATGAGCAGTTCTTC.